This entry concerns a single TCR beta chain. The antigen remains undetermined. Germline CDR1 is SGHRS and CDR2 is YFSETQ. The CDR3 is made up of 15 amino acids. Trimming shortened V by 0 bases and J by 4 bases, and 14 bases separated the two germline ends. The data originate from a study of cytomegalovirus exposure and HLA in healthy donors. Study-wide results and caveats: Most of the CMV-associated TCR beta chains (in a later analysis) appeared to be HLA-restricted. Accounts indicate the classifier identified cytomegalovirus status with strong specificity and sensitivity.

This PCR relied on a set of 60 Vbeta primers and 13 Jbeta primers. Clones were sequenced by immunoSEQ multiplex PCR, and TCRdb holds only the in-frame ones, with some missing. Its table records about 130,000 clones. The chain is built from TRBV5-1 and TRBJ2-7; D might be TRBD2 (6 bases). What was sequenced was PBMCs. The origin of this receptor is a young man in good health and CMV-seronegative. The CDR3 region is CASSLDGSGYYEQYF. CDR3 DNA sequence: TGCGCCAGCAGCTTGGACGGGAGTGGTTATTACGAGCAGTACTTC.